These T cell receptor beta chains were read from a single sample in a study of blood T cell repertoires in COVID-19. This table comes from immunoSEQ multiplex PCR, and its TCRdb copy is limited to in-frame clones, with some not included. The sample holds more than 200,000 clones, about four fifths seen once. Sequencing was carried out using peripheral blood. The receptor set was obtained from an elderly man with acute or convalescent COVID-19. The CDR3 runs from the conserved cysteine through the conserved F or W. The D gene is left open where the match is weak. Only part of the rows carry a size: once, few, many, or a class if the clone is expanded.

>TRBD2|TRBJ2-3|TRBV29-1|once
CSVASGRASNF
TGCAGCGTCGCAAGCGGGAGGGCCTCGAATTTT
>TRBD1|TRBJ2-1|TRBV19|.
CASKVTGADNEQFF
TGTGCCAGTAAAGTGACAGGGGCAGACAATGAGCAGTTCTTC
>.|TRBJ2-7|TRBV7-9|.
CASSLLAGASTYEQYF
TGTGCCAGCAGCCTCCTCGCAGGGGCCTCTACCTACGAGCAGTACTTC
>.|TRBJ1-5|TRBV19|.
CASSFLRTGVSNQPQHF
TGTGCCAGTAGTTTTCTCAGGACGGGGGTTAGCAATCAGCCCCAGCATTTT
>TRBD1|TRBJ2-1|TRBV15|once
CATSRLGTGAYNEQFF
TGTGCCACCAGTAGGCTTGGGACAGGCGCCTACAATGAGCAGTTCTTC
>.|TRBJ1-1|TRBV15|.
CATSLKGTGWMAFF
TGTGCCACCAGCCTGAAGGGAACAGGGTGGATGGCTTTCTTT
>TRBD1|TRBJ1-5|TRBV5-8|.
CASTEGDRPNQPQHF
TGTGCCAGCACCGAGGGGGACAGACCCAATCAGCCCCAGCATTTT
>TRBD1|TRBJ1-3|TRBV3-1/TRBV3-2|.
CASSHRDRIGTIYF
TGTGCCAGCAGCCACCGGGACAGGATCGGAACCATATATTTT
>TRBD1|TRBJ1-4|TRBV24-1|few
CATSDPGGTGAEKLFF
TGTGCCACCAGTGATCCCGGAGGGACAGGAGCCGAAAAACTGTTTTTT
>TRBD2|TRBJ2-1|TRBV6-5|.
CASSLPSGGNNEQFF
TGTGCCAGCAGTTTGCCGAGCGGGGGTAACAATGAGCAGTTCTTC
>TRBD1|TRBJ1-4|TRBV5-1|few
CASSLGTGATNEKLFF
TGCGCCAGCAGCTTGGGGACAGGGGCAACTAATGAAAAACTGTTTTTT
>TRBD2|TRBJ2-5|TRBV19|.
CASSMGGLGSQETQYF
TGTGCCAGTAGTATGGGGGGGTTAGGGTCCCAAGAGACCCAGTACTTC
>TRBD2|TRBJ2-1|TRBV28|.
CASSTGTIYNEQFF
TGTGCCAGCAGTACCGGGACTATCTACAATGAGCAGTTCTTC
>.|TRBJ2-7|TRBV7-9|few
CASSSLYEQYF
TGTGCCAGCAGCTCTTTGTACGAGCAGTACTTC
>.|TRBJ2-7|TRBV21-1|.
CASSASCQDNEQYF
TGTGCCAGCAGCGCCTCCTGTCAGGATAACGAGCAGTACTTC
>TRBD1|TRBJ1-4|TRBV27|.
CASSSRGLGEKLFF
TGTGCCAGCAGTTCCAGGGGGCTAGGTGAAAAACTGTTTTTT
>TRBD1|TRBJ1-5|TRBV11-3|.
CASSLDPGQVNQPQHF
TGTGCCAGCAGCTTAGATCCGGGACAGGTTAATCAGCCCCAGCATTTT
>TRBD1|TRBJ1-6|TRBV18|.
CASSHGTADSPLHF
TGTGCCAGCTCCCACGGGACAGCGGATTCACCCCTCCACTTT
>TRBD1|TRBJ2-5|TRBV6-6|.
CASSYSKTGLRETQYF
TGTGCCAGCAGTTACTCGAAGACAGGGTTGAGGGAGACCCAGTACTTC
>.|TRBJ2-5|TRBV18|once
CASSPLLQRSYQETQYF
TGTGCCAGCTCACCACTCCTTCAGCGGTCGTACCAAGAGACCCAGTACTTC
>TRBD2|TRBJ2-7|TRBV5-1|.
CASSLQAGVNEQYF
TGCGCCAGCAGCCTACAAGCGGGGGTTAACGAGCAGTACTTC
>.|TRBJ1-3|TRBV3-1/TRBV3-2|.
CASSRAGNTIYF
TGTGCCAGCAGCCGCGCAGGAAACACCATATATTTT
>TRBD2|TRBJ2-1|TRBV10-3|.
CAITPAGGSYNEQFF
TGTGCCATCACTCCAGCGGGGGGGTCCTACAATGAGCAGTTCTTC
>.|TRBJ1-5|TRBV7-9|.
CASSSTTGIGNQPQHF
TGTGCCAGCAGCTCCACAACAGGAATAGGCAATCAGCCCCAGCATTTT
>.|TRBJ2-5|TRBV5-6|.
CASYKGWETQYF
TGTGCCAGCTATAAGGGGTGGGAGACCCAGTACTTC
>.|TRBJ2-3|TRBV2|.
CASSLRGVTDTQYF
TGTGCCAGCAGCCTCAGGGGAGTAACAGATACGCAGTATTTT
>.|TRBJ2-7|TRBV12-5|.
CASGPTGHLYEQYF
TGTGCTAGTGGCCCCACGGGACACCTCTACGAGCAGTACTTC
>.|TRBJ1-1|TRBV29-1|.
CSAPGLQEAFF
TGCAGCGCCCCGGGACTCCAGGAAGCTTTCTTT
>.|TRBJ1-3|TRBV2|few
CASSLSRSSGNTIYF
TGTGCCAGCAGTCTATCTAGGAGCTCTGGAAACACCATATATTTT
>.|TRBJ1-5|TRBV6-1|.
CASSQASLYQPQHF
TGTGCCAGCAGTCAAGCCTCTCTCTATCAGCCCCAGCATTTT
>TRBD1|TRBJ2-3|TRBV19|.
CASSPRQGGTDTQYF
TGTGCCAGTAGTCCCAGACAGGGGGGCACAGATACGCAGTATTTT
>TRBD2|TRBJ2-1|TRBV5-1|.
CASSLVGTSRNEQFF
TGCGCCAGCAGCTTGGTCGGGACTAGCAGGAATGAGCAGTTCTTC
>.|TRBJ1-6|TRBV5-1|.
CASSPGTSDNSPLHF
TGCGCCAGCAGCCCCGGGACAAGCGATAATTCACCCCTCCACTTT
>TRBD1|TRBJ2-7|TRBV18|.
CASSPLRGQGIHEQYF
TGTGCCAGCTCACCACTTAGGGGACAGGGAATACACGAGCAGTACTTC
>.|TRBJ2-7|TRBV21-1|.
CAATVGGWSSYEQYF
TGTGCCGCCACAGTAGGCGGGTGGAGCTCCTACGAGCAGTACTTC